This passage covers 18 T cell receptor beta chains from one sample sequenced in a study of T cell responses to AZD1222 COVID-19 vaccine. This table comes from immunoSEQ multiplex PCR, and its TCRdb copy is limited to in-frame clones, with some not included. The sample carries 100,000 to 150,000 clones, 91% recorded once. Sequenced material: peripheral blood, taken on day 0 of AZD1222 vaccination. The receptors here all came from an adult in good health.

CDR3 sequence reads: CASSLGPEGEQFF. CDR3 DNA sequence: TGTGCCAGCAGCCTGGGCCCCGAGGGTGAGCAGTTCTTC. This sequence joins TRBV9 and TRBJ2-1, with D possibly TRBD2 on 5 matching bases. V shed 4 bases and J shed 9 bases, with 14 bases lying between them. The CDR3 is made up of 13 amino acids. From germline, CDR1 is SGDLS and CDR2 YYNGEE.

CDR3 nucleotide sequence: TGTGCCAGCAGCTTGAGTCTAGGTCTGTCGGAAGCTTTCTTT. Protein product: CASSLSLGLSEAFF. The chain is built from TRBV7-9 and TRBJ1-1, with D hard to call. Germline V gene sequence: CDR1 SEHNR, CDR2 FQNEAQ (reference sequence). V lost 3 bases and J lost 8, with 16 bases in between. The CDR3 is 14 amino acids.

The V call is TRBV9, the J call TRBJ1-2; D may be TRBD1 (5 bases). Germline CDR1 reads SGDLS; CDR2 reads YYNGEE. The CDR3 extends over 14 amino acids. Trimming stripped 0 bases from V and 9 bases from J, with 15 bases between. Here the CDR3 reads CASSVGGWDLSYTF. CDR3 bases: TGTGCCAGCAGCGTAGGAGGCTGGGACCTAAGCTACACCTTC.

Concerning this clone: Different DNA sequences within this sample yield the same CDR3. J is TRBJ2-5 and V is TRBV20-1, with D perhaps matching TRBD2 (5 bases). V lost 6 bases to trimming and J lost 4 bases, with 9 bases between them. The CDR3 extends over 11 amino acids. Germline V CDR1 and CDR2: DFQATT, SNEGSKA (reference sequence). The DNA of the CDR3 is TGCAGTGCGAGGGTGGGAGAGACCCAGTACTTC. Translation gives CSARVGETQYF.

This sequence joins TRBV5-1 and TRBJ1-4; D gene ambiguous. Deletions cut 3 bases from V and 8 bases from J, with 11 bases between. Germline CDR1 SGHRS, CDR2 YFSETQ. The CDR3 runs to 13 residues. The DNA for the CDR3 is TGCGCCAGCAGCTCCGGGTCATTCGAAAAACTGTTTTTT. As protein: CASSSGSFEKLFF.

Remarks on this clone: The same CDR3 can be traced to other DNA sequences in this sample. The V gene is TRBV6-5, the J gene TRBJ1-2, with D unclear. V lost 6 bases to trimming and J lost 0 bases, with 8 bases between them. Germline V gene sequence: CDR1 MNHEY, CDR2 SVGAGI. The CDR3 consists of 13 residues. The CDR3 DNA follows: TGTGCCAGCAGGGATCCAGCTAACTATGGCTACACCTTC. Translating gives CASRDPANYGYTF.

This rearrangement joins TRBV18 to TRBJ1-2; D unclear. The CDR3 has 14 residues. The germline V and J ends were trimmed by 1 base and 2 bases, with 8 bases remaining between them. The germline CDR1 and CDR2 sequences are KGHSH and LQKENI. DNA for the CDR3: TGTGCCAGCTCACCACTCGGGCAGAACTATGGCTACACCTTC. Amino acids: CASSPLGQNYGYTF.

V is TRBV5-6 and J is TRBJ2-7; 9 bases map to TRBD1. The germline gives CDR1 SGHDT, CDR2 YYEEEE. V dropped 3 bases and J dropped 3; count of bases not matched to a gene: 4. The CDR3 has 14 residues. As DNA, the CDR3 is TGTGCCAGCAGCTGGGGACAGGGAGGCTACGAGCAGTACTTC. Its translation is CASSWGQGGYEQYF.

This sequence joins TRBV4-1 and TRBJ1-2, with 7 bases identical to TRBD1. The CDR3 is 16 residues long. Germline V gene sequence: CDR1 MGHRA, CDR2 YSYEKL. The junction had 14 bases not matched to a gene; V was cut back by 5 bases and J by 5 bases. CDR3 in DNA: TGCGCCAGCAGCTACTCCCTCGGGACAGCTTTTTATGGCTACACCTTC. This sequence encodes CASSYSLGTAFYGYTF.

V is TRBV29-1 and J is TRBJ1-5, with a possible D match to TRBD1 (5 bases). This CDR3 region has 14 residues. The V gene lost 7 bases and the J gene lost 3 bases, with 16 bases spanning the gap. Per germline, CDR1 SQVTM and CDR2 ANQGSEA. The CDR3 sequence is CSATAGGTNQPQHF. CDR3 in DNA: TGCAGCGCAACGGCGGGGGGTACCAATCAGCCCCAGCATTTT.

J is TRBJ1-5 and V is TRBV21-1; TRBD1 is the table's D call, not checked against the DNA. TRBV21-1 is reported as a pseudogene. The CDR3 spans 11 residues. CDR3 DNA: TGTGCCACGCGTACAGGGTTTCCCCAGCATTTT. Its translation: CATRTGFPQHF.

The chain couples TRBV4-1 to TRBJ2-4; D remains unclear. The V gene lost 0 bases and the J gene lost 3 bases, with 9 bases spanning the gap. CDR1 MGHRA and CDR2 YSYEKL come from the germline V gene. The CDR3 length is 15 residues. In nucleotides, the CDR3 is TGCGCCAGCAGCCAAGATCCAGCTGACAAAAACATTCAGTACTTC. This encodes CASSQDPADKNIQYF.

The chain uses TRBV9 and TRBJ1-3; no clear D gene. Trimming stripped 4 bases from V and 2 bases from J, with 7 bases between. Germline lookup yields CDR1 SGDLS and CDR2 YYNGEE. CDR3 size: 13 residues. The CDR3 DNA follows: TGTGCCAGCAGCCCTAACACTGGAAACACCATATATTTT. The encoded protein is CASSPNTGNTIYF.

This chain links TRBV28 with TRBJ1-4; D gene ambiguous. With 10 bases removed from V and 3 bases from J, the gap between germline ends came to 15 bases. The CDR3 covers 14 residues. CDR1 MDHEN and CDR2 SYDVKM come from the germline V gene. CDR3 sequence: CATGPRLANEKLFF. Here the CDR3 DNA reads TGTGCCACCGGTCCTCGTTTGGCTAATGAAAAACTGTTTTTT.

Only a few counts were recorded for this clone. Distinct nucleotide sequences in the sample also encode this CDR3. The V and J genes are TRBV12-5 and TRBJ1-1; maybe TRBD1 (5 bases). The ends were cut back, 6 bases at V and 4 bases at J, with 12 bases in the middle. Per germline, CDR1 LGHNT and CDR2 FRNRAP. CDR3 length: 13 amino acids. The chain's CDR3 is CASGLGGSTEAFF. CDR3 nucleotides: TGTGCTAGTGGCCTGGGGGGTTCCACTGAAGCTTTCTTT.

This clone was seen only a few times. One end of the junction does not line up with germline, which may come from a read error. This sequence joins TRBV7-3 and TRBJ2-1, with 8 nucleotides matching TRBD2. From germline, CDR1 is SGHTA and CDR2 FQGTGA. The CDR3 length is 15 residues. The DNA for the CDR3 is TGTGCCAGCAGCGTAACGGGGGGGTCCTACAATGAGCAGTTCTTC. This sequence encodes CASSVTGGSYNEQFF.

The chain joins TRBV7-2 to TRBJ1-2; 8 nucleotides line up with TRBD1. The CDR3 sequence is 16 residues long. Trimming took 0 bases from V and 4 from J; bases not matched to a gene: 7. Per germline, CDR1 SGHTA and CDR2 FQGNSA. The CDR3 bases are TGTGCCAGCAGCTTAGCGGGACAGGACAAGTTCTATGGCTACACCTTC. Amino acid sequence: CASSLAGQDKFYGYTF.

This clone turned up a few times. The chain couples TRBV2 to TRBJ2-1, with D perhaps being TRBD1 or TRBD2 (5 bases each). Trimming took 3 bases from V and 0 from J, leaving 9 bases between them. The CDR3 spans 15 residues. Germline V gene sequence: CDR1 SNHLY, CDR2 FYNNEI. This chain's CDR3 is CASSDSGGSYNEQFF. The CDR3 DNA sequence: TGTGCCAGCAGTGACAGTGGGGGCTCCTACAATGAGCAGTTCTTC.